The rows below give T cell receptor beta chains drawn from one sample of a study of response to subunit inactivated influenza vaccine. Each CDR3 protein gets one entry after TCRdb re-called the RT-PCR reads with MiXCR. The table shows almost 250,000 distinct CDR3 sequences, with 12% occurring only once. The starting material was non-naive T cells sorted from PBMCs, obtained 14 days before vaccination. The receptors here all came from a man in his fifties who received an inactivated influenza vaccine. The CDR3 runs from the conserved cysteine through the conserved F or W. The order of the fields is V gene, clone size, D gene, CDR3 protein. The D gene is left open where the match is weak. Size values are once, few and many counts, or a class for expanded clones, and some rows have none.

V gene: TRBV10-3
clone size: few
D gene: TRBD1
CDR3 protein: CAIRGTGEGYGYTF

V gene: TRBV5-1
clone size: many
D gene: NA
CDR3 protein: CASSSEWGYEQYF

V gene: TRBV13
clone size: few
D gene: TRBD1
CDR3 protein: CASSLVQGADEQFF

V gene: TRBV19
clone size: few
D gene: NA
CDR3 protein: CASSLRAPTETQYF

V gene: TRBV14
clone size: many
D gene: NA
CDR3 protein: CASSQDGLASTDTQYF

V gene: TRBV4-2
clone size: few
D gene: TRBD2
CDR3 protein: CASSQDWASGGKETQYF

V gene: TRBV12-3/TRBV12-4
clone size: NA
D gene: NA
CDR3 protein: CASSLLLGGGEQFF

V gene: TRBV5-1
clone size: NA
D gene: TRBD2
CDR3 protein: CASSRRQVAGGYNEQFF

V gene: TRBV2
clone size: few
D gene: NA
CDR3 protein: CASVSDANIQYF

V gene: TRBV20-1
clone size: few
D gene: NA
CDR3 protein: CSATGGLEAEQFF

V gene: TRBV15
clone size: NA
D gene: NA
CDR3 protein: CATSRDVGIYGYTF

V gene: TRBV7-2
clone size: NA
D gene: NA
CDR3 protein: CASSPDGGLGQPQHF

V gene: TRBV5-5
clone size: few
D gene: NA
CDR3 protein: CASSSGRNNYGYTF

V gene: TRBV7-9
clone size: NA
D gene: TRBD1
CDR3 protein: CASSLGGTGYGEKLFF

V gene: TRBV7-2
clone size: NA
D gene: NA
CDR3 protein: CASSAPWGEQYF

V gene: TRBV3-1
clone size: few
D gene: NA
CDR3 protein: CASSQGYEQYF

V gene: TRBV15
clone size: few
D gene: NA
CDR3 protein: CATSRVRDTRNEQFF

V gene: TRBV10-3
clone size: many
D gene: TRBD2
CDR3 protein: CAISPGTSGDSLAKNIQYF

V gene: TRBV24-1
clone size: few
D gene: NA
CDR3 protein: CATSDLLQGAGELFF

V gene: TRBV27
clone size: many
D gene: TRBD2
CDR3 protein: CASSLGTSGTKTQYF

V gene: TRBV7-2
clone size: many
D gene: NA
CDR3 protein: CASSQTGRKYIQYF

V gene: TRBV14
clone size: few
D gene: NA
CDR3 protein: CASSHENIQYF

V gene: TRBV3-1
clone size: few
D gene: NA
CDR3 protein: CASSQGPDGRNTIYF

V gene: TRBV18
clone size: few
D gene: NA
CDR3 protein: CASSPTGGGDYGYTF

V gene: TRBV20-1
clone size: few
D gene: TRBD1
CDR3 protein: CSARDITGVKAYEQYF

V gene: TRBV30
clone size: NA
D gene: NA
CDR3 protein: CAWMRTANEKLFF

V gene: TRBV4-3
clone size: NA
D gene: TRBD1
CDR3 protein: CASSQTGAYNEQFF

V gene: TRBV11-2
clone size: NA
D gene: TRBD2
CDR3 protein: CASSLELGRGGTDTQYF

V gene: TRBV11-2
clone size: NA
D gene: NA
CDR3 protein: CASSLEQTRAGNTIYF

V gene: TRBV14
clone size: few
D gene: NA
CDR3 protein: CASRRDYTIYF

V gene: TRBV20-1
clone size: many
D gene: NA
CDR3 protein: CSASRGGQTHNSYNEQFF

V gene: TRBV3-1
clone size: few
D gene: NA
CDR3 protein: CASSSPNSRYGYTF

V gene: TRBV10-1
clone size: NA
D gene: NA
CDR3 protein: CASSESGGSYEQYF

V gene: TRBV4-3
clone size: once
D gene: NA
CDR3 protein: CASSQDISLGEAFF

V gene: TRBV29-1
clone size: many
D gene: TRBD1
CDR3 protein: CSVGTGRETQYF

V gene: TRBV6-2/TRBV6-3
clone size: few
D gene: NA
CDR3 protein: CASSSHQQTNGSPLHF

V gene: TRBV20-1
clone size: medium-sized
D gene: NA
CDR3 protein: CSVPFSGNTIYF

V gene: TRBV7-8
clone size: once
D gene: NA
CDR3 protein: CASSPGRTTYEQYF

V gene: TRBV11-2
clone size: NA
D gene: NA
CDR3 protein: CASSGGEGGSTQYF

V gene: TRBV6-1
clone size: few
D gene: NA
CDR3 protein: CASSKAGALGETQYF

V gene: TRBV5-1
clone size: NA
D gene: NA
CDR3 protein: CASSLLSGARFNEQFF

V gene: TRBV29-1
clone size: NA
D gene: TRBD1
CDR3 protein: CSVVQGARLSTEAFF

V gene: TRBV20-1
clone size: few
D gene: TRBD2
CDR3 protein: CSARDGGRARGEQYF

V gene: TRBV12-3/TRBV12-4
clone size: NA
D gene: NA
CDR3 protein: CASSLALRKKETQYF

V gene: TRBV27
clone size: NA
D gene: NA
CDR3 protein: CASRQGQTEAFF

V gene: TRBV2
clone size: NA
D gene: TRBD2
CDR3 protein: CASSLSGRAAYEQFF

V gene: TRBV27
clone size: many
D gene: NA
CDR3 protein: CASSFISTDTQYF

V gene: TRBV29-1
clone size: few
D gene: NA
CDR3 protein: CSVVGEGETQYF

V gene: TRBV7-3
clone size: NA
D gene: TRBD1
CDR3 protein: CASSPGQYNEQFF

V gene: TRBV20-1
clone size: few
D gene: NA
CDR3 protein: CSARRETTDNEQFF

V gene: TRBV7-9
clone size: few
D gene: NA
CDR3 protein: CASSFLRVVDEQYF

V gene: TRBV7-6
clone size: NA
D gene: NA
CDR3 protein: CASSLAGELYGYTF

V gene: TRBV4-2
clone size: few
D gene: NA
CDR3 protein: CASSPYVTRDIQPDYGYTF

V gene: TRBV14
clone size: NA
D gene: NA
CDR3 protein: CASSHSAVGGTQYF

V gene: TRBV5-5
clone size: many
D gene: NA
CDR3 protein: CASSLTLSYEQYF

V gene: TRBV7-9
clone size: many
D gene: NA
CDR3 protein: CASSLGASQETQYF

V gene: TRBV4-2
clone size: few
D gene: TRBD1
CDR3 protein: CASSRAVGQGANSYGYTF